The 30 T cell receptor beta chains below were found in one sample sequenced in a study of blood T cells in healthy people across ages. Alongside a J-beta primer mix, a sample-barcoded 5' primer served in a second PCR lasting about 6 to 12 cycles. A single record per CDR3 protein comes from TCRdb applying MiXCR to the 5' RACE reads. The data contain around 1,900,000 distinct CDR3 sequences, roughly two fifths of them seen just once; the ten biggest clones take up 23%. The sequenced sample consisted of blood. These receptor sequences come from a human donor in good health.

The chain combines TRBV5-4 with TRBJ2-1; tentative D call: TRBD2 (7 bases). Trimming took off 4 bases at V and 8 bases at J, with 19 bases between the two ends. This CDR3 region has 15 residues. Germline assignment: CDR1 SGHNT and CDR2 YYREEE (reference sequence). CDR3 in DNA: TGTGCCAGCAGCCCGACGGGGGGCCCGGTGGATGAGCAGTTCTTC. Amino acids: CASSPTGGPVDEQFF.

The chain couples TRBV6-1 to TRBJ1-4, with D unresolved. V was trimmed by 0 bases and J by 7 bases, leaving 12 bases between them. The CDR3 consists of 15 residues. Germline loops: CDR1 MNHNS, CDR2 SASEGT. The CDR3 nucleotides are TGTGCCAGCAGTGAAGCGCCGGGTCCTCTTGAAAAACTGTTTTTT. As protein: CASSEAPGPLEKLFF.

The chain employs TRBV5-6 and TRBJ2-5, with D perhaps matching TRBD2 (6 bases). Germline CDR1 reads SGHDT; CDR2 reads YYEEEE. Trimming took off 4 bases at V and 3 bases at J, with 19 bases between the two ends. This CDR3 has 16 amino acids. The CDR3 DNA reads as TGTGCCAGCAGCGACAGAGGGAGACTAGAGAAAGAGACCCAGTACTTC. Amino acids: CASSDRGRLEKETQYF.

The chain couples TRBV5-1 to TRBJ1-3; no firm D call. Germline CDR1 is SGHRS and CDR2 is YFSETQ. The V end was cut by 0 bases, the J end by 9 bases, with 13 bases between. The CDR3 is 14 amino acids. CDR3 DNA: TGCGCCAGCAGCTTGGCCGGTTCGGCGGGCACCATATATTTT. It is translated as CASSLAGSAGTIYF.

This clonotype showed up many times. The chain uses TRBV20-1 and TRBJ1-2; D remains unclear. Germline V gene sequence: CDR1 DFQATT, CDR2 SNEGSKA (reference sequence). This CDR3 spans 12 amino acids. V was pared by 4 bases and J by 2 bases, with 8 bases between. CDR3 bases: TGCAGTGCTAACAAGGGAAACTATGGCTACACCTTC. This sequence encodes CSANKGNYGYTF.

This chain links TRBV20-1 with TRBJ2-1; the D call may be TRBD1 or TRBD2 (5 bases each). Germline V gene data show CDR1 as DFQATT and CDR2 as SNEGSKA (reference sequence). This CDR3 spans 16 amino acids. V lost 5 bases and J 0 bases, leaving 17 bases between the germline ends. The CDR3 sequence is CSASPMGESSYNEQFF. The CDR3 DNA reads as TGCAGTGCTTCCCCTATGGGGGAAAGCTCCTACAATGAGCAGTTCTTC.

V gene TRBV12-3 or TRBV12-4 combines with J gene TRBJ1-2; D is unresolved. Trimming shortened V by 7 bases and J by 2 bases, and 17 bases separated the two germline ends. The CDR3 is made up of 15 amino acids. In nucleotides, the CDR3 is TGTGCCAGCACCACCTCCCCTGAAGAAAACTATGGCTACACCTTC. Its protein is CASTTSPEENYGYTF.

For this clonotype: A read error is possible here, since a much larger clone lies one base away. The gene calls are TRBV10-3 and TRBJ2-7; D not resolved. The V end lost 3 bases, the J end lost 1 base, and 7 bases lay between the germline ends. This CDR3 is built from 13 residues. Per the germline V gene, CDR1 is ENHRY and CDR2 is SYGVKD. CDR3 sequence: CAISEEGSYEQYF. CDR3 bases: TGTGCCATCAGTGAAGAAGGTTCCTACGAGCAGTACTTC.

The rearrangement uses TRBV7-2 and TRBJ2-5; D may match TRBD1 or TRBD2 (5 bases each). The CDR3 contains 16 residues. V was clipped by 5 bases and J by 0 bases, with 16 bases between them. The germline CDR1 and CDR2 sequences are SGHTA and FQGNSA. CDR3 in amino acids: CASSLWTGQYQETQYF. CDR3 DNA sequence: TGTGCCAGCAGCCTTTGGACGGGGCAATACCAAGAGACCCAGTACTTC.

The rearrangement joins TRBV28 to TRBJ2-1; tentative D call: TRBD2 (5 bases). The germline V gene has CDR1 MDHEN and CDR2 SYDVKM. V was trimmed by 10 bases and J by 4 bases, leaving 14 bases between them. The CDR3 sequence is 13 residues long. CDR3 in DNA: TGTGCCATCCGAGGGCTGGGGTACAATGAGCAGTTCTTC. It yields the protein CAIRGLGYNEQFF.

The CDR3: CASSYARGRRAQPQHF. Written as DNA, the CDR3 is TGTGCCAGCAGTTACGCCCGGGGGCGCAGGGCTCAGCCCCAGCATTTT. This chain uses TRBV6-2 or TRBV6-3 with TRBJ1-5; a weak D match, TRBD1 (6 bases). V dropped 2 bases and J dropped 6 bases, with 17 bases sitting between them. The germline V gene encodes CDR1 MNHEY and CDR2 SVGEGT. There are 16 residues in the CDR3.

This chain connects TRBV20-1 to TRBJ2-4; D is perhaps TRBD1 (5 bases). The DNA end favors TRBJ2-5, so the J call may be wrong. The CDR3 loop spans 14 amino acids. The germline V gene encodes CDR1 DFQATT and CDR2 SNEGSKA (reference sequence). The CDR3 here is CSARLGRGEETQYF. In DNA form, the CDR3 reads TGCAGTGCTAGGTTGGGGCGTGGGGAAGAGACCCAGTACTTC.

About this clonotype: At one boundary the junction diverges from the germline segment, which might be a read error. The J gene is TRBJ2-3, the V gene TRBV11-2; perhaps D is TRBD1 or TRBD2 (5 bases each). The CDR3 is 17 residues long. The germline V gene has CDR1 SGHAT and CDR2 FQNNGV. The CDR3 protein is CANSSLIEGIGADTQYF. For the CDR3, the DNA is TGTGCCAACAGCTCCTTGATTGAGGGGATCGGGGCAGATACGCAGTATTTT.

The rearrangement links TRBV29-1 to TRBJ1-2; the D gene is possibly TRBD1 (6 bases). There are 10 residues in the CDR3. Deletions cut 5 bases from V and 6 bases from J, with 7 bases between. Germline CDR1 and CDR2: SQVTM and ANQGSEA. In DNA form, the CDR3 reads TGCAGCGTTCGACAGGATGGCTACACCTTC. It yields the protein CSVRQDGYTF.

The rearrangement uses TRBV7-2 and TRBJ1-3; D ambiguous. The CDR3 has 15 amino acids. Trimming pared 4 bases from V and 3 bases from J, leaving 13 bases between. Germline V lookup: CDR1 SGHTA, CDR2 FQGNSA. CDR3 in amino acids: CASSSVGIGGNTIYF. CDR3 coding DNA: TGTGCCAGCAGCTCCGTTGGAATCGGTGGAAACACCATATATTTT.

This sequence joins TRBV12-3 or TRBV12-4 and TRBJ2-2, with 7 bases that match TRBD2. The CDR3 extends over 16 amino acids. J lost 2 bases, V lost 6 bases, and 9 bases had no gene match. The CDR3 reads CASREWGGDNTGELFF. CDR3 nucleotide sequence: TGTGCCAGCAGGGAGTGGGGGGGAGACAACACCGGGGAGCTGTTTTTT.

In its sample, this clonotype was seen a few times. The V call is TRBV20-1, the J call TRBJ2-5; D is perhaps TRBD2 (5 bases). The CDR3 has 13 amino acids. The germline V gene has CDR1 DFQATT and CDR2 SNEGSKA (reference sequence). The V and J ends lost 0 bases and 5 bases respectively, with 10 bases between them. The CDR3 coding sequence is TGCAGTGCTAGAGATGATCAGCGGGAGACCCAGTACTTC. Protein: CSARDDQRETQYF.

The chain has TRBV11-1 and TRBJ2-1; 10 bases are a match to TRBD2. Per the germline V gene, CDR1 is SGHAT and CDR2 is FQDESV (reference sequence). J lost 0 bases, V lost 5 bases, and 7 bases had no gene match. This CDR3 comprises 17 residues. The CDR3, as DNA: TGTGCCAGCAGCCGAAGACTAGCGGGTAACTCCTACAATGAGCAGTTCTTC. It yields the protein CASSRRLAGNSYNEQFF.

The V gene is TRBV6-1, the J gene TRBJ2-5; 9 nucleotides agree with TRBD2. Trimming took 5 bases from V and 2 from J; bases not matched to a gene: 18. This CDR3 spans 19 amino acids. The germline V gene has CDR1 MNHNS and CDR2 SASEGT. The CDR3 loop is CASSTHGLAGAGRQETQYF. The CDR3 DNA sequence: TGTGCCAGCAGTACCCACGGTTTAGCGGGGGCTGGGAGGCAAGAGACCCAGTACTTC.

The chain is built from TRBV3-1 and TRBJ1-4; D not certain. Trimming pared 3 bases from V and 0 bases from J, leaving 11 bases between. Germline V gene data show CDR1 as LGHDT and CDR2 as YNNKEL (reference sequence). This CDR3 comprises 16 residues. The CDR3 sequence: CASSHDKIATNEKLFF. In DNA form, the CDR3 reads TGTGCCAGCAGCCACGACAAGATTGCAACTAATGAAAAACTGTTTTTT.

This clonotype was seen more than once but under ten times. V and J are TRBV20-1 and TRBJ1-2, with D possibly matching TRBD1 (5 bases). V lost 3 bases, J lost 5 bases, and 10 bases lay in between. This CDR3 has 12 residues. In germline, CDR1 is DFQATT, CDR2 SNEGSKA (reference sequence). This CDR3 is CSASMGDYGYTF. The CDR3 DNA reads as TGCAGTGCTAGTATGGGGGATTATGGCTACACCTTC.

This clonotype has a handful of counts. V and J are TRBV20-1 and TRBJ2-1, with TRBD2 matching 14 bases. Germline assignment: CDR1 DFQATT and CDR2 SNEGSKA (reference sequence). The trim removed 6 bases at V and 13 bases at J, leaving 23 bases unmatched. This CDR3 comprises 18 residues. The CDR3 bases are TGCAGTGCCCCGACTAGCGGGGGGGCTGCTCCACTAAAAGAGACCCAGTTCTTC. Its translation is CSAPTSGGAAPLKETQFF.

In this sample, this clonotype turned up a few times. The J gene is TRBJ1-2, the V gene TRBV12-3 or TRBV12-4; no reliable D call. The CDR3 totals 13 residues. V lost 5 bases and J 8 bases, leaving 15 bases between the germline ends. The CDR3 sequence is CASSLKEKSGYTF. CDR3 bases: TGTGCCAGCAGTCTAAAAGAAAAGAGCGGCTACACCTTC.

This clonotype was seen a few times. V gene TRBV28 combines with J gene TRBJ2-7; D unresolved. The CDR3 is 13 residues long. The germline CDR1 and CDR2 sequences are MDHEN and SYDVKM. V was trimmed by 3 bases and J by 3 bases, leaving 9 bases between them. For the CDR3, the DNA is TGTGCCAGCAGTTTTTCAGCCTACTACGAGCAGTACTTC. The encoded protein is CASSFSAYYEQYF.

This clonotype was recorded only once. This could be a read error, since a much larger clone is one nucleotide away. The chain joins TRBV20-1 to TRBJ1-4; D remains unclear. Germline lookup yields CDR1 DFQATT and CDR2 SNEGSKA (reference sequence). The CDR3 length is 14 residues. The germline V and J ends were trimmed by 4 bases and 6 bases, with 15 bases remaining between them. Here the CDR3 reads CSATYPGPYEKLFF. CDR3 DNA: TGCAGTGCTACCTACCCGGGCCCTTATGAAAAACTGTTTTTT.

This clonotype was observed a handful of times. CDR3 sequence reads: CASSPNTNQPQHF. The CDR3, as DNA: TGTGCCAGCAGCCCGAACACAAATCAGCCCCAGCATTTT. The chain employs TRBV7-9 and TRBJ1-5; the D is unclear. The ends were cut back, 5 bases at V and 4 bases at J, with 9 bases in the middle. CDR1 and CDR2 (germline): SEHNR, FQNEAQ (reference sequence). The CDR3 length is 13 residues.

The genes are TRBV12-3 or TRBV12-4 and TRBJ2-7; possibly TRBD2 for D (7 bases). The CDR3 totals 17 residues. The V gene lost 3 bases and the J gene lost 5 bases, with 23 bases spanning the gap. Here the CDR3 reads CASSFIRGAVDADEQYF. CDR3 DNA: TGTGCCAGCAGTTTCATCCGGGGGGCGGTAGACGCGGACGAGCAGTACTTC.

The rearrangement joins TRBV29-1 to TRBJ2-5; 7 nucleotides match TRBD1. The CDR3 runs to 13 residues. V dropped 8 bases and J dropped 5; count of bases not matched to a gene: 11. Germline CDR1 SQVTM, CDR2 ANQGSEA. The CDR3 loop is CSSSSRGMETQYF. CDR3 nucleotide sequence: TGCAGCTCCTCCAGCAGGGGGATGGAGACCCAGTACTTC.

J is TRBJ2-4 and V is TRBV28, with 11 positions matching TRBD1. The tail of the sequence fits TRBJ2-7 better, so the J call may be wrong. The CDR3 runs 16 residues. The germline CDR1 and CDR2 sequences are MDHEN and SYDVKM. The CDR3 coding sequence is TGTGCCAGCAGTCCCCCCGGCGGGACAGGGGGTCACGAGCAGTACTTC. Encoded protein: CASSPPGGTGGHEQYF.

There are a few counts of this clonotype. The chain has TRBV7-9 and TRBJ2-5, with D possibly being TRBD1 or TRBD2 (5 bases each). CDR3 length: 13 residues. The germline CDR1 and CDR2 sequences are SEHNR and FQNEAQ (reference sequence). The V end was cut by 5 bases, the J end by 3 bases, with 10 bases between. The CDR3 region has the DNA TGTGCCAGCAGCCGGATGGGGGAAGAGACCCAGTACTTC. Its protein is CASSRMGEETQYF.